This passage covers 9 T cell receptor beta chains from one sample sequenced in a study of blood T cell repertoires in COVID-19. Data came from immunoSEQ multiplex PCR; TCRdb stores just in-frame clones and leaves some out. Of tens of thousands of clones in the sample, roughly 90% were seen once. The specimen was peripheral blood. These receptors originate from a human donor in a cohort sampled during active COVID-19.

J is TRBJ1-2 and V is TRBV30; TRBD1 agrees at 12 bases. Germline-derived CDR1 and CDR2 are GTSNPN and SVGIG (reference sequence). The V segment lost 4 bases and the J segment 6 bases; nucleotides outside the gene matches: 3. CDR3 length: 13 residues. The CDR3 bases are TGTGCCTGGAATAGGGACAGGGGGCATGGCTACACCTTC. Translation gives CAWNRDRGHGYTF.

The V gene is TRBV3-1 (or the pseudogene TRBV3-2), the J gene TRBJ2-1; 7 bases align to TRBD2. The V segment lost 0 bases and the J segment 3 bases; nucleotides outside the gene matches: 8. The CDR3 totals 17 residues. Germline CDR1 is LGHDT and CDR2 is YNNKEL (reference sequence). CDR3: CASSQDLWLAVYNEQFF. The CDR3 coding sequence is TGTGCCAGCAGCCAAGATCTGTGGCTAGCGGTCTACAATGAGCAGTTCTTC.

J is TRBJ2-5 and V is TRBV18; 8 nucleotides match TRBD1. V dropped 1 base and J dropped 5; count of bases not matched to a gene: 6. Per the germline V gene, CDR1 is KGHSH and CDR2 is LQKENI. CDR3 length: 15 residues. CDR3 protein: CASSPRGQEGETQYF. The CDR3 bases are TGTGCCAGCTCACCACGGGGACAGGAAGGGGAGACCCAGTACTTC.

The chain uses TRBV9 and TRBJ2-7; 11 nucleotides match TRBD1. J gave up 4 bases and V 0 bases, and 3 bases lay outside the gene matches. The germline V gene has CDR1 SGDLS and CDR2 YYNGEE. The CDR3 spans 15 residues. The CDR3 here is CASSVDGQGAYEQYF. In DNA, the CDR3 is TGTGCCAGCAGCGTAGATGGACAGGGGGCTTACGAGCAGTACTTC.

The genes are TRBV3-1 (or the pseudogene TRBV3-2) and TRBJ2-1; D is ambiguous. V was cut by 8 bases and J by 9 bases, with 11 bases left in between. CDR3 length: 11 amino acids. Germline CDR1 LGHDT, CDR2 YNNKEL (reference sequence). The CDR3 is CASQVGIEQFF. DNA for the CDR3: TGTGCCAGCCAAGTGGGCATTGAGCAGTTCTTC.

In DNA form, the CDR3 reads TGTGCCAGCAGTTTCCCGACTAGCGGGAGTTACGAGACCCAGTACTTC. This encodes CASSFPTSGSYETQYF. The V and J genes are TRBV6-5 and TRBJ2-5; 12 positions agree with TRBD2. The CDR3 has 16 residues. V was clipped by 4 bases and J by 5 bases; unmatched bases: 8. Germline V CDR1 and CDR2: MNHEY, SVGAGI.

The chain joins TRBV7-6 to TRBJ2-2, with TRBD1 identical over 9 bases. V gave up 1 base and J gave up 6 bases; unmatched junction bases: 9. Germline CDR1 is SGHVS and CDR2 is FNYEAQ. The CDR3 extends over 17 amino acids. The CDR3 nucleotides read TGTGCCAGCAGCTTAGAAGGTTACAGGGGGCGGCCCGGGGAGCTGTTTTTT. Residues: CASSLEGYRGRPGELFF.

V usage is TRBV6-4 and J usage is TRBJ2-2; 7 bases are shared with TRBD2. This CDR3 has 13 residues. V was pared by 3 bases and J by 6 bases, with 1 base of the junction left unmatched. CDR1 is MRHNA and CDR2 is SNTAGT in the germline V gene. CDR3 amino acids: CASSEREPGELFF. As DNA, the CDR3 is TGTGCCAGCAGTGAGCGGGAGCCCGGGGAGCTGTTTTTT.

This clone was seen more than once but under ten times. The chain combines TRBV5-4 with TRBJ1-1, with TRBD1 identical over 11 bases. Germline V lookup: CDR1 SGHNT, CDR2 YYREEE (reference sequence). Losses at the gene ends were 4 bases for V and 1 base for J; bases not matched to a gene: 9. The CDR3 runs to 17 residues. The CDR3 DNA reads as TGTGCCAGCAGCAGCCGGACAGGGGGCTTTCGGAACACTGAAGCTTTCTTT. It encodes CASSSRTGGFRNTEAFF.